A single sample gave rise to the 22 T cell receptor beta chains below, sequenced in a study of blood T cell repertoires in COVID-19. TCRdb's copy holds only in-frame clones and misses some; the assay was immunoSEQ multiplex PCR. The table lists over 150,000 clones, around 84% of them singletons. Sequenced sample: peripheral blood. These receptors came from a human donor in a cohort sampled during active COVID-19.

Concerning this clone: At the DNA level, this CDR3 is encoded by other sequences in the same sample as well. CDR3 amino acids: CASSPDRANTEAFF. The CDR3, as DNA: TGTGCCAGCTCACCCGACAGGGCGAACACTGAAGCTTTCTTT. The V and J genes are TRBV18 and TRBJ1-1; 7 nucleotides agree with TRBD1. The CDR3 totals 14 residues. Germline V CDR1 and CDR2: KGHSH, LQKENI. J lost 1 base, V lost 3 bases, and 2 bases had no gene match.

J is TRBJ2-1 and V is TRBV28, with 12 nucleotides matching TRBD2. This CDR3 has 19 amino acids. Losses at the gene ends were 3 bases for V and 2 bases for J; bases not matched to a gene: 11. Germline V gene lookup returns CDR1 MDHEN and CDR2 SYDVKM. In DNA form, the CDR3 reads TGTGCCAGCAGTTTCGCGCTCGGACTAGCGGGATTCGCCTACAATGAGCAGTTCTTC. Its translation is CASSFALGLAGFAYNEQFF. The complete variable domain, with remaining parts taken from reference TRBV28 and TRBJ2-1, reads DVKVTQSSRYLVKRTGEKVFLECVQDMDHENMFWYRQDPGLGLRLIYFSYDVKMKEKGDIPEGYSVSREKKERFSLILESASTNQTSMYLCASSFALGLAGFAYNEQFFGPGTRLTVL.

The chain employs TRBV29-1 and TRBJ2-7; TRBD1 agrees at 11 bases. The CDR3 runs 15 residues. Germline V gene lookup returns CDR1 SQVTM and CDR2 ANQGSEA. After removal of 5 bases from V and 4 bases from J, the junction contained 10 bases not matched to a gene. CDR3 nucleotide sequence: TGCAGCGTTAGAACCACCGGGACAGGGGGTTACGAGCAGTACTTC. It encodes CSVRTTGTGGYEQYF.

The chain is built from TRBV23-1 and TRBJ2-1, with 7 positions matching TRBD1. TRBV23-1 is given ORF status, its function remaining uncertain. CDR3 length: 18 residues. V dropped 3 bases and J dropped 3; count of bases not matched to a gene: 14. The CDR3 spells CASSQSGQKVRYYNEQFF. DNA of the CDR3: TGCGCCAGCAGTCAGTCGGGACAGAAGGTTCGGTACTACAATGAGCAGTTCTTC.

This sequence joins TRBV4-2 and TRBJ2-7; 7 bases map to TRBD2. Germline V gene data show CDR1 as LGHNA and CDR2 as YNFKEQ. The V gene end was trimmed by 3 bases and the J gene end by 7 bases; junction bases not matched to a gene: 6. The CDR3 consists of 13 residues. Here the CDR3 reads CASSHPAGVEQYF. In nucleotides, the CDR3 is TGTGCCAGCAGCCATCCCGCGGGGGTAGAGCAGTACTTC.

The CDR3 region has the DNA TGTGCCAGTAGTATATATGAAGGGGGCAAGGATCAGCCCCAGCATTTT. Its translation is CASSIYEGGKDQPQHF. The rearrangement uses TRBV19 and TRBJ1-5, with 7 positions matching TRBD1. After removal of 2 bases from V and 5 bases from J, the junction contained 9 bases not matched to a gene. Germline V gene data show CDR1 as LNHDA and CDR2 as SQIVND (reference sequence). The CDR3 covers 16 residues.

The chain joins TRBV5-1 to TRBJ2-7; D ambiguous. V was shortened by 5 bases and J by 4 bases, with 7 bases between the two germline ends. This CDR3 is built from 11 residues. Germline-derived CDR1 and CDR2 are SGHRS and YFSETQ. The CDR3: CASSAGYEQYF. Here the CDR3 DNA reads TGCGCCAGCAGTGCAGGATACGAGCAGTACTTC.

The chain is built from TRBV11-3 and TRBJ2-2, with 10 positions matching TRBD1. The junction had 4 bases not matched to a gene; V was cut back by 5 bases and J by 4 bases. CDR3 length: 15 residues. The germline CDR1 and CDR2 sequences are SGHNT and YENEEA. DNA of the CDR3: TGTGCCAGCAGCCGACAGGGGGCGAGCACCGGGGAGCTGTTTTTT. This codes for CASSRQGASTGELFF.

This clone was detected only once. V usage is TRBV15 and J usage is TRBJ1-6; no definite D call. The CDR3 is made up of 14 amino acids. Trimming removed 0 bases at V and 5 bases at J, with 5 bases between. Germline-derived CDR1 and CDR2 are LNHNV and YYDKDF (reference sequence). CDR3 region: CATSRDPDNSPLHF. The CDR3 DNA reads as TGTGCCACCAGCAGAGATCCCGATAATTCACCCCTCCACTTT.

The rearrangement links TRBV7-9 to TRBJ2-5; D perhaps matches TRBD2 (5 bases). Germline CDR1 SEHNR, CDR2 FQNEAQ (reference sequence). The V end lost 5 bases, the J end lost 5 bases, and 12 bases lay between the germline ends. CDR3 size: 13 residues. CDR3 DNA sequence: TGTGCCAGCAGCCCCGCGAGCGGCGAGACCCAGTACTTC. The encoded protein is CASSPASGETQYF.

The genes are TRBV18 and TRBJ2-7; 8 bases are a match to TRBD1. CDR3 size: 14 residues. The V gene's germline CDR1 is KGHSH and CDR2 LQKENI. V lost 1 base, J lost 2 bases, and 1 base stayed unmatched. CDR3 nucleotides: TGTGCCAGCTCACCACTGGACAGGGCCTACGAGCAGTACTTC. It codes for CASSPLDRAYEQYF. Based on the CDR3 plus reference TRBV18 and TRBJ2-7, the full variable domain is NAGVMQNPRHLVRRRGQEARLRCSPMKGHSHVYWYRQLPEEGLKFMVYLQKENIIDESGMPKERFSAEFPKEGPSILRIQQVVRGDSAAYFCASSPLDRAYEQYFGPGTRLTVT.

The chain is built from TRBV2 and TRBJ2-2; the D gene is possibly TRBD1 (6 bases). V was cut by 9 bases and J by 4 bases, with 15 bases left in between. The CDR3 has 14 amino acids. The germline gives CDR1 SNHLY, CDR2 FYNNEI. The CDR3 region is CASLGTISTGELFF. CDR3 nucleotides: TGTGCCAGTCTCGGGACAATTAGCACCGGGGAGCTGTTTTTT. The full variable domain, rest sourced from reference TRBV2 and TRBJ2-2, is EPEVTQTPSHQVTQMGQEVILRCVPISNHLYFYWYRQILGQKVEFLVSFYNNEISEKSEIFDDQFSVERPDGSNFTLKIRSTKLEDSAMYFCASLGTISTGELFFGEGSRLTVL.

V and J are TRBV11-2 and TRBJ2-1; perhaps TRBD2 as D (5 bases). This CDR3 spans 11 amino acids. The V end was cut by 8 bases, the J end by 7 bases, with 9 bases between. Per the germline V gene, CDR1 is SGHAT and CDR2 is FQNNGV. The CDR3 region is CASGSTNEQFF. CDR3 nucleotides: TGTGCCAGCGGGAGTACAAATGAGCAGTTCTTC. The full variable domain, completed using reference TRBV11-2 and TRBJ2-1, is EAGVAQSPRYKIIEKRQSVAFWCNPISGHATLYWYQQILGQGPKLLIQFQNNGVVDDSQLPKDRFSAERLKGVDSTLKIQPAKLEDSAVYLCASGSTNEQFFGPGTRLTVL.

This rearrangement joins TRBV2 to TRBJ2-7; 7 bases line up with TRBD1. This CDR3 contains 13 residues. V lost 7 bases to trimming and J lost 2 bases; unmatched junction nucleotides: 5. Germline V gives CDR1 SNHLY, CDR2 FYNNEI. The CDR3: CASKRDSTYEQYF. Here the CDR3 DNA reads TGTGCCAGCAAAAGGGACAGTACCTACGAGCAGTACTTC. Full variable domain (outside the CDR3, taken from reference TRBV2 and TRBJ2-7): EPEVTQTPSHQVTQMGQEVILRCVPISNHLYFYWYRQILGQKVEFLVSFYNNEISEKSEIFDDQFSVERPDGSNFTLKIRSTKLEDSAMYFCASKRDSTYEQYFGPGTRLTVT.

The chain has TRBV9 and TRBJ1-6; D possibly corresponds to TRBD1 (6 bases). The germline V and J ends were trimmed by 2 bases and 6 bases, with 15 bases remaining between them. Germline assignment: CDR1 SGDLS and CDR2 YYNGEE. The CDR3 has 16 amino acids. The CDR3 region has the DNA TGTGCCAGCAGCGTCAGCGTGGGCAGGGGTAATTCACCCCTCCACTTT. Translating it yields CASSVSVGRGNSPLHF.

The chain combines TRBV5-1 with TRBJ2-1, with a weak D call TRBD2 (6 bases). The CDR3 is 16 amino acids. The V end was cut by 7 bases, the J end by 0 bases, with 17 bases between. Looked up from germline, CDR1 is SGHRS and CDR2 is YFSETQ. The CDR3 reads CASRWGDPSSYNEQFF. The CDR3 DNA is TGCGCCAGCCGGTGGGGGGACCCCAGCTCCTACAATGAGCAGTTCTTC.

J is TRBJ2-6 and V is TRBV10-2, with TRBD2 matching over 10 bases. The CDR3 is 16 residues long. Per germline, CDR1 WSHSY and CDR2 SAAADI. The ends lost 6 bases at V and 3 bases at J; junction bases unmatched: 5. The CDR3 DNA follows: TGCGCCAGCAGACTAGCGGGAACCGGTGGGGCCAACGTCCTGACTTTC. Its protein is CASRLAGTGGANVLTF.

The chain has TRBV28 and TRBJ2-3; 11 bases are shared with TRBD2. The CDR3 consists of 15 residues. The trim removed 5 bases at V and 2 bases at J, leaving 3 bases unmatched. In germline, CDR1 is MDHEN, CDR2 SYDVKM. The CDR3 nucleotides are TGTGCCAGCAGTAAGGGACTAGCGGACACAGATACGCAGTATTTT. This translates into CASSKGLADTDTQYF.

V and J are TRBV27 and TRBJ2-7, with unresolved D. The CDR3 consists of 13 residues. CDR1 and CDR2 from the germline V gene are MNHEY and SMNVEV (reference sequence). The V gene lost 4 bases and the J gene lost 7 bases, with 14 bases spanning the gap. DNA for the CDR3: TGTGCCAGCAGTTACTCCCCAGTGGAGGAGCAGTACTTC. This translates into CASSYSPVEEQYF.

This clone showed up just once. This sequence joins TRBV2 and TRBJ2-5; 7 bases agree with TRBD1. The CDR3 has 15 residues. Germline V lookup: CDR1 SNHLY, CDR2 FYNNEI. With V trimmed by 6 bases and J by 5 bases, 12 bases remained unmatched. The CDR3 DNA is TGTGCCAGCAGCCACGACAGGGAGAGGGGGGAGACCCAGTACTTC. This sequence encodes CASSHDRERGETQYF.

The chain couples TRBV21-1 to TRBJ2-3; the listed D gene, TRBD1, was not tested against the DNA. TRBV21-1 is reported as a pseudogene. This CDR3 is built from 16 residues. The CDR3 DNA is TGTGCCAGCAGCAAAGGGGTTCGACAGTGCACAGATACGCAGTATTTT. Amino acids: CASSKGVRQCTDTQYF.

The CDR3 region is CASQTGSGANVLTF. The CDR3 DNA is TGTGCCAGTCAAACAGGCTCTGGGGCCAACGTCCTGACTTTC. The J gene is TRBJ2-6, the V gene TRBV6-5; a possible D gene is TRBD1 (5 bases). Trimming removed 9 bases from V and 0 bases from J, with 9 bases in between. The CDR3 runs to 14 residues. Per germline, CDR1 MNHEY and CDR2 SVGAGI.